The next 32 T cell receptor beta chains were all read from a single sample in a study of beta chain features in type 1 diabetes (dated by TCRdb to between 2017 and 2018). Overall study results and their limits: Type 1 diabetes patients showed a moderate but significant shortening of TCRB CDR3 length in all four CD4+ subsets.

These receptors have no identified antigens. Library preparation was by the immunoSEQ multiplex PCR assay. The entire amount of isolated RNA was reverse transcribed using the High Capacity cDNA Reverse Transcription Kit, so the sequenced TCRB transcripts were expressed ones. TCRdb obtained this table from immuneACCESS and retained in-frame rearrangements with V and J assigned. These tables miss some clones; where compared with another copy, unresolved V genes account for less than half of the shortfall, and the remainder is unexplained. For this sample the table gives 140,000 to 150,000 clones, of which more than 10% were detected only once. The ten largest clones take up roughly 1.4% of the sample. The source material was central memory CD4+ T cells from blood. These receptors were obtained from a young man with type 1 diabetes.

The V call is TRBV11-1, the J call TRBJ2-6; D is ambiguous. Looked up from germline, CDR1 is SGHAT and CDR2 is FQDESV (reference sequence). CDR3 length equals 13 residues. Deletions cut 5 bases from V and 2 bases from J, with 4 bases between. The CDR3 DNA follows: TGTGCCAGCAGCCAACCTGGGGCCAACGTCCTGACTTTC. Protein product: CASSQPGANVLTF.

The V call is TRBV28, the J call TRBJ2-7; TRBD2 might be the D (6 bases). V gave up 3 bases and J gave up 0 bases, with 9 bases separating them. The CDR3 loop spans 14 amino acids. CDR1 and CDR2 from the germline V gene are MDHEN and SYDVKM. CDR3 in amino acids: CASSLEGISYEQYF. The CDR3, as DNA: TGTGCCAGCAGTTTGGAGGGTATCTCCTACGAGCAGTACTTC.

The CDR3 nucleotides are TGTGCCAGCAGAGGGGGAACAGCTCTCTATGGCTACACCTTC. Residues: CASRGGTALYGYTF. This sequence joins TRBV6-6 and TRBJ1-2; tentative D call: TRBD1 (6 bases). The CDR3 is 14 amino acids. V lost 6 bases to trimming and J lost 4 bases, with 15 bases between them. Germline CDR1 MNHNY, CDR2 SVGAGI (reference sequence).

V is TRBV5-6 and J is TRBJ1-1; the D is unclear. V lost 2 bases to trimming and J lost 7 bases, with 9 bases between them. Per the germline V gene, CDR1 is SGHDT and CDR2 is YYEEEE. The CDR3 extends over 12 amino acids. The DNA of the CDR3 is TGTGCCAGCAGCTTTGCGGCGAATGAAGCTTTCTTT. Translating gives CASSFAANEAFF.

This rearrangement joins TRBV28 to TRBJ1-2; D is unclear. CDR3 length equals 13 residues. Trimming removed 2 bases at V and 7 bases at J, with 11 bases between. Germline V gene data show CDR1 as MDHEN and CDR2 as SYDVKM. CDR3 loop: CASSLPGSRGYTF. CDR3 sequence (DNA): TGTGCCAGCAGTTTACCCGGGTCGCGTGGCTACACCTTC.

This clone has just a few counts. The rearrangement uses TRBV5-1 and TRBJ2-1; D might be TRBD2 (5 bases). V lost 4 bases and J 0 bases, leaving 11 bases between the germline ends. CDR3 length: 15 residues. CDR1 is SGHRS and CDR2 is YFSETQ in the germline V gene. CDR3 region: CASSAGLHSYNEQFF. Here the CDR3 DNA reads TGCGCCAGCAGCGCTGGACTCCACTCCTACAATGAGCAGTTCTTC.

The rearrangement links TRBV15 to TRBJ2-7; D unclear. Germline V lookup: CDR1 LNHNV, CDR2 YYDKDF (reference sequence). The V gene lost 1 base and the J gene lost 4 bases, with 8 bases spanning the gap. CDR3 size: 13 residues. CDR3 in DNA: TGTGCCACCAGCAGAGGGTACGGGTACGAGCAGTACTTC. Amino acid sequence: CATSRGYGYEQYF.

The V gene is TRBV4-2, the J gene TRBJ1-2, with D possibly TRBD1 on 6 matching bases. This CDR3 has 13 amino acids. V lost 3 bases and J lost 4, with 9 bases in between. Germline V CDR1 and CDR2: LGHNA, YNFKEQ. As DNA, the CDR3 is TGTGCCAGCAGCCAGGGGGGGGCCTATGGCTACACCTTC. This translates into CASSQGGAYGYTF.

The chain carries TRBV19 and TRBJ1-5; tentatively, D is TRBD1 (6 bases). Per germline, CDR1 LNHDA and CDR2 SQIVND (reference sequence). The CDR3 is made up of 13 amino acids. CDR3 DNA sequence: TGTGGTTCTAACAGGGCACCGACTCAGCCCCAGCATTTT. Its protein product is CGSNRAPTQPQHF. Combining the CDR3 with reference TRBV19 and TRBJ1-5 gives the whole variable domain DGGITQSPKYLFRKEGQNVTLSCEQNLNHDAMYWYRQDPGQGLRLIYYSQIVNDFQKGDIAEGYSVSREKKESFPLTVTSAQKNPTAFYLCGSNRAPTQPQHFGDGTRLSIL.

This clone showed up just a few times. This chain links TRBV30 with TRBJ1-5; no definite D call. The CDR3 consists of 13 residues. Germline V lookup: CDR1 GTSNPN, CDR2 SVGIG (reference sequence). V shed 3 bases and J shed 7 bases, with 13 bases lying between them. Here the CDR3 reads CAWSRDESQPQHF. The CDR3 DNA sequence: TGTGCCTGGAGCAGAGATGAGTCCCAGCCCCAGCATTTT.

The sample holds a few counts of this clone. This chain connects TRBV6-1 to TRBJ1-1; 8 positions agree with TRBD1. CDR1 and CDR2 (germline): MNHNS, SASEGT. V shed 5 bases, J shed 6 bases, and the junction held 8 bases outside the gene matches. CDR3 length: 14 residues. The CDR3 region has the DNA TGTGCCAGCAGTCGGACAGGGCTTTTAGCTGAAGCTTTCTTT. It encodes CASSRTGLLAEAFF.

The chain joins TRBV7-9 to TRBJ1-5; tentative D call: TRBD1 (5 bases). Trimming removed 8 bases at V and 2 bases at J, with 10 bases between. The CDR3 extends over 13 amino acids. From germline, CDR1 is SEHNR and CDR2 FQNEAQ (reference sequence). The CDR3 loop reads CASGAAGNQPQHF. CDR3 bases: TGTGCCAGCGGGGCGGCGGGCAATCAGCCCCAGCATTTT. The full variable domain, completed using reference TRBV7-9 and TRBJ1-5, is DTGVSQNPRHKITKRGQNVTFRCDPISEHNRLYWYRQTLGQGPEFLTYFQNEAQLEKSRLLSDRFSAERPKGSFSTLEIQRTEQGDSAMYLCASGAAGNQPQHFGDGTRLSIL.

The CDR3 here is CASSRFSGEDWEKLFF. DNA for the CDR3: TGTGCCAGCTCACGGTTCTCCGGGGAGGATTGGGAAAAACTGTTTTTT. The rearrangement links TRBV18 to TRBJ1-4; D is ambiguous. The V and J ends lost 4 bases and 8 bases respectively, with 20 bases between them. The CDR3 is 16 amino acids. The germline V gene has CDR1 KGHSH and CDR2 LQKENI.

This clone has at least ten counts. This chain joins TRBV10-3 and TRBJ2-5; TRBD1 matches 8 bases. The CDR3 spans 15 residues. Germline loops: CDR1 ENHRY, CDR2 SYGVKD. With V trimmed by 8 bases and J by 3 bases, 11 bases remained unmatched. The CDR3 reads CAIVYRRGQKETQYF. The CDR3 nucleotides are TGTGCCATCGTATACCGCAGGGGGCAGAAAGAGACCCAGTACTTC.

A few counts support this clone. The CDR3 loop reads CAISDGGGNTDTQYF. The CDR3 DNA sequence: TGTGCCATCAGTGACGGCGGGGGGAACACAGATACGCAGTATTTT. This chain joins TRBV10-3 and TRBJ2-3, with 8 positions matching TRBD2. There are 15 residues in the CDR3. Germline CDR1 and CDR2: ENHRY and SYGVKD. V lost 3 bases, J lost 2 bases, and 4 bases stayed unmatched.

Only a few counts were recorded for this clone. CDR3 residues: CASSSTRANTGELFF. DNA of the CDR3: TGTGCCAGCAGCTCCACAAGGGCGAACACCGGGGAGCTGTTTTTT. This chain joins TRBV7-3 and TRBJ2-2; no reliable D call. Between the trimmed V and J ends, which lost 4 bases and 0 bases, there was a span of 9 bases. Per germline, CDR1 SGHTA and CDR2 FQGTGA. The CDR3 runs to 15 residues.

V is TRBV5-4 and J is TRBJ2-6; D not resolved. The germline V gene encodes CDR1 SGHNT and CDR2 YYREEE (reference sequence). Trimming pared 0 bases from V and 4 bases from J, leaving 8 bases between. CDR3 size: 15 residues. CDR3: CASSLDFLGANVLTF. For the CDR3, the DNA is TGTGCCAGCAGCTTGGACTTTCTGGGGGCCAACGTCCTGACTTTC.

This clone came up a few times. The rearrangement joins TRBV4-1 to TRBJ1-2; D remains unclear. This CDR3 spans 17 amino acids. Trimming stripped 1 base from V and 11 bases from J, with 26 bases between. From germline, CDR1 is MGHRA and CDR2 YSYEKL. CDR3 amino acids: CASSQGSPQTVWMEYTF. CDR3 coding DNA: TGCGCCAGCAGCCAAGGTTCCCCACAGACTGTATGGATGGAGTACACCTTC.

CDR3 sequence: CASSEIRNTEAFF. CDR3 nucleotides: TGTGCCAGCAGCGAAATACGGAACACTGAAGCTTTCTTT. The rearrangement uses TRBV7-7 and TRBJ1-1; D remains unclear. Germline V gene lookup returns CDR1 SSHAT and CDR2 FNYEAQ (reference sequence). CDR3 length: 13 amino acids. Trimming removed 5 bases at V and 1 base at J, with 8 bases between.

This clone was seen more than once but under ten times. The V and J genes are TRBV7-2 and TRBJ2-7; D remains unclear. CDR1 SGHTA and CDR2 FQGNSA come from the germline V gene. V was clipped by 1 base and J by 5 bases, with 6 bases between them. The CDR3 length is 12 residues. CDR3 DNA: TGTGCCAGCAGCTTAGTAAGAAACGAGCAGTACTTC. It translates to CASSLVRNEQYF.

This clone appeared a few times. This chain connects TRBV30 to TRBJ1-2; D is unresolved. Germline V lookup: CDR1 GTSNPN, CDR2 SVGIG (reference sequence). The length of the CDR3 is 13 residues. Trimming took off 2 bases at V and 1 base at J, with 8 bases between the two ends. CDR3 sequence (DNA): TGTGCCTGGAGTCCTCGGCGTAACTATGGCTACACCTTC. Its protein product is CAWSPRRNYGYTF.

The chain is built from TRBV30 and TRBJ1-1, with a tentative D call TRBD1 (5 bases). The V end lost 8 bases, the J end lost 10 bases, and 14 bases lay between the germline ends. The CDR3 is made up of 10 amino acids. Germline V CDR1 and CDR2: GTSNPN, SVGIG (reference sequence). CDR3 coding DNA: TGTGCCGGGACCGGGGGAGCAGCTTTCTTT. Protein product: CAGTGGAAFF.

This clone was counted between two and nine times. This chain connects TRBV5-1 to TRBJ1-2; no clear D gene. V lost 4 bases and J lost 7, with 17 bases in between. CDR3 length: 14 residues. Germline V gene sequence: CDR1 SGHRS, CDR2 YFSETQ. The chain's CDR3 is CASSPMEGSSGYTF. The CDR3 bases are TGCGCCAGCAGCCCCATGGAGGGATCAAGTGGCTACACCTTC.

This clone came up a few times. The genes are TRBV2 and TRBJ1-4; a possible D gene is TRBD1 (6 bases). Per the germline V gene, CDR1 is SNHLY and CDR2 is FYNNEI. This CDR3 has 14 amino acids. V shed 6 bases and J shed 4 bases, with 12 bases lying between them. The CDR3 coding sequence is TGTGCCAGCAGCACAGGGACTTTTAATGAAAAACTGTTTTTT. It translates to CASSTGTFNEKLFF.

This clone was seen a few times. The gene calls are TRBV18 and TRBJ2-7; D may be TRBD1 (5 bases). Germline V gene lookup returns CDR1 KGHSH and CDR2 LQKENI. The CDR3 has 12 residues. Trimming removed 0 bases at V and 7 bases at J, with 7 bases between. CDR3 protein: CASSPPQGEQYF. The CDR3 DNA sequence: TGTGCCAGCTCACCACCCCAGGGTGAGCAGTACTTC.

The CDR3 region is CASSDVSLNSNQPQHF. The CDR3 coding sequence is TGTGCCAGCAGTGATGTGTCCCTAAATAGCAATCAGCCCCAGCATTTT. The chain links TRBV6-1 to TRBJ1-5; D uncertain. V was cut by 3 bases and J by 0 bases, with 12 bases left in between. The germline V gene has CDR1 MNHNS and CDR2 SASEGT. The CDR3 is made up of 16 amino acids.

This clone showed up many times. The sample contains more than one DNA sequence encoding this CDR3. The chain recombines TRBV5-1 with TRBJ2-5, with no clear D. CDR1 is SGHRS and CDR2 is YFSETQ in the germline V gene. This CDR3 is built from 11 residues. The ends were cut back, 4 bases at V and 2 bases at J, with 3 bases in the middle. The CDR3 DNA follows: TGCGCCAGCAGCCAACAAGAGACCCAGTACTTC. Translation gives CASSQQETQYF. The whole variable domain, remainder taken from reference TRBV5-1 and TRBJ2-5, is KAGVTQTPRYLIKTRGQQVTLSCSPISGHRSVSWYQQTPGQGLQFLFEYFSETQRNKGNFPGRFSGRQFSNSRSEMNVSTLELGDSALYLCASSQQETQYFGPGTRLLVL.

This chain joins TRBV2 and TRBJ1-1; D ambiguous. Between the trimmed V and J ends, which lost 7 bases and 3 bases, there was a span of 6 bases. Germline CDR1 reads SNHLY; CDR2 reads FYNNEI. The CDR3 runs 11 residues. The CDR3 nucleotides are TGTGCCAGCAAACGTTACACTGAAGCTTTCTTT. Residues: CASKRYTEAFF.

CDR3 sequence: CSSRPTWEDTQYF. The CDR3 nucleotides are TGCAGCTCCCGGCCCACGTGGGAAGATACGCAGTATTTT. This rearrangement joins TRBV29-1 to TRBJ2-3; no definite D call. This CDR3 is built from 13 residues. V lost 8 bases to trimming and J lost 5 bases, with 17 bases between them. Germline V lookup: CDR1 SQVTM, CDR2 ANQGSEA.

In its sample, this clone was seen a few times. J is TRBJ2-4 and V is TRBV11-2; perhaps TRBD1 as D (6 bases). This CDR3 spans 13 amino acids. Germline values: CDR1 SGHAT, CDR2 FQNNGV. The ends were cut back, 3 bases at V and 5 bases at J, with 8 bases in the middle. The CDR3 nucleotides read TGTGCCAGCAGCTTCCCAGGGGAAAACATTCAGTACTTC. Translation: CASSFPGENIQYF.

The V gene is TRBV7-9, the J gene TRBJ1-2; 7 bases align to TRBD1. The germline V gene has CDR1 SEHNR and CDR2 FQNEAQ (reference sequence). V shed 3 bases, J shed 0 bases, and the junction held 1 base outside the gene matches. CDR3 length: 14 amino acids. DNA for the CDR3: TGTGCCAGCAGCTTCGGGACAGCTAACTATGGCTACACCTTC. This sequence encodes CASSFGTANYGYTF.

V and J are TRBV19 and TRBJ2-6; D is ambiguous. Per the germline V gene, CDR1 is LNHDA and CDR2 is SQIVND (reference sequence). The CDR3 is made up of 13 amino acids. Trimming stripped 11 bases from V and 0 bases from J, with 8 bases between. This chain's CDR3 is CAAENSGANVLTF. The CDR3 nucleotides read TGTGCCGCGGAGAACTCTGGGGCCAACGTCCTGACTTTC.